The rows below give T cell receptor beta chains drawn from one sample of a study of T-cell reconstitution after alpha-beta-depleted transplantation in children. TCRdb ran MiXCR on the PCR reads and lists one entry per CDR3 protein. The repertoire holds about 1,000,000 distinct CDR3 sequences, less than 30% seen once, with about 28% in the top ten. The sequencing here drew on PBMCs, mostly from graft donor cells, taken 360 days after TCRalphabeta/CD19-depleted stem cell transplant. These receptor sequences come from a boy younger than two who had a stem cell transplant for SCID, so the T cells may come from the graft donor. Both conserved end residues are part of each CDR3. The order of the fields is clone size, J gene, D gene, V gene, CDR3 DNA, CDR3 protein. A D gene is named only where the DNA matches it firmly. Clone size, where shown, is once, few, many, or a class for clones that have expanded.

clone_size: few; j_call: TRBJ2-7; d_call: .; v_call: TRBV2; cdr3_nt: TGTGCCAGCCAAAGGGGGGCAGGGGGTATATACGAGCAGTACTTC; cdr3_aa: CASQRGAGGIYEQYF
clone_size: few; j_call: TRBJ2-7; d_call: .; v_call: TRBV6-1; cdr3_nt: TGTGCCAGCAGAGCACGTAAGCGGGCCCTCTTCGAGCAGTACTTC; cdr3_aa: CASRARKRALFEQYF
clone_size: once; j_call: TRBJ1-6; d_call: TRBD1; v_call: TRBV5-5; cdr3_nt: TGTGCCAGCAGCTTGGAGGGGACAGGGGATCGTTCACCCCTCCACTTT; cdr3_aa: CASSLEGTGDRSPLHF
clone_size: .; j_call: TRBJ2-2; d_call: TRBD1; v_call: TRBV29-1; cdr3_nt: TGCAGCGTTGGACCGACAGGGGCCGGGGAGCTGTTTTTT; cdr3_aa: CSVGPTGAGELFF
clone_size: .; j_call: TRBJ2-1; d_call: TRBD2; v_call: TRBV10-3; cdr3_nt: TGTGCCATCAGTGGCGGGACTAGCGGGGACTACAATGAGCAGTTCTTC; cdr3_aa: CAISGGTSGDYNEQFF
clone_size: .; j_call: TRBJ2-7; d_call: .; v_call: TRBV12-3/TRBV12-4; cdr3_nt: TGTGCCAGCACTTTGTTAGGCGGGGTGGGGTACGAGCAGTACTTC; cdr3_aa: CASTLLGGVGYEQYF
clone_size: .; j_call: TRBJ2-7; d_call: .; v_call: TRBV4-3; cdr3_nt: TGCGCCAGCAGCCAAGACGGTGGAAGGTCGGAGCAGTACTTC; cdr3_aa: CASSQDGGRSEQYF
clone_size: few; j_call: TRBJ2-7; d_call: TRBD2; v_call: TRBV5-1; cdr3_nt: TGCGCCAGCAGCTTGATCGGCAGCGGGGGAGAGCAGTACTTC; cdr3_aa: CASSLIGSGGEQYF
clone_size: .; j_call: TRBJ2-7; d_call: .; v_call: TRBV29-1; cdr3_nt: TGCAGCGTTGTTGGCCGTCGGTACGAGCAGTACTTC; cdr3_aa: CSVVGRRYEQYF
clone_size: .; j_call: TRBJ2-2; d_call: TRBD1; v_call: TRBV4-2; cdr3_nt: TGTGCCAGCAGCCAAGTGAACAGGGGCGCGAACACCGGGGAGCTGTTTTTT; cdr3_aa: CASSQVNRGANTGELFF
clone_size: .; j_call: TRBJ2-7; d_call: .; v_call: TRBV2; cdr3_nt: TGTGCCAGCAGGGGGATATTCCCCACATCGATTTTC; cdr3_aa: CASRGIFPTSIF
clone_size: few; j_call: TRBJ2-4; d_call: .; v_call: TRBV14; cdr3_nt: TGTGCCAGCAGCCAACATGCGGGGGCGCACAAAAACATTCAGTACTTC; cdr3_aa: CASSQHAGAHKNIQYF
clone_size: few; j_call: TRBJ1-5; d_call: .; v_call: TRBV12-3/TRBV12-4; cdr3_nt: TGTGCCAGCACCCTCCCGGGGGGTTATCGGCCCCAGCATTTT; cdr3_aa: CASTLPGGYRPQHF
clone_size: .; j_call: TRBJ1-2; d_call: TRBD1; v_call: TRBV4-1; cdr3_nt: TGCGCCAGCAGCCTTCGGGACAGTGTTAGCTATGGCTACACCTTC; cdr3_aa: CASSLRDSVSYGYTF
clone_size: few; j_call: TRBJ2-3; d_call: .; v_call: TRBV6-1; cdr3_nt: TGTGCCAGCCGCACAAAACGACAGGCTGGCACAGATACGCAGTATTTT; cdr3_aa: CASRTKRQAGTDTQYF